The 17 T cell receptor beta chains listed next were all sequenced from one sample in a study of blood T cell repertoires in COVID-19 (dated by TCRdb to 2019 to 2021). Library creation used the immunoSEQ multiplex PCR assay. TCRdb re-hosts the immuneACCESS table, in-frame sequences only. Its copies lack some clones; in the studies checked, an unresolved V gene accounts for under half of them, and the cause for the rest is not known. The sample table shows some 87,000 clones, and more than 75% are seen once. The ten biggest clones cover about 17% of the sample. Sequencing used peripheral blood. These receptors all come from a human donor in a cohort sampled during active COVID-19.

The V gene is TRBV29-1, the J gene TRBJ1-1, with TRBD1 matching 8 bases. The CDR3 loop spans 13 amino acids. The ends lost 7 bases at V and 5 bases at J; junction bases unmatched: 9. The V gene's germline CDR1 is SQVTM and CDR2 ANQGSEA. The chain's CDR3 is CSAQTGVGTEAFF. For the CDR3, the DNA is TGCAGCGCCCAGACAGGGGTGGGAACTGAAGCTTTCTTT. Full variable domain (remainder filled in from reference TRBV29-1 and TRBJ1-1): SAVISQKPSRDICQRGTSLTIQCQVDSQVTMMFWYRQQPGQSLTLIATANQGSEATYESGFVIDKFPISRPNLTFSTLTVSNMSPEDSSIYLCSAQTGVGTEAFFGQGTRLTVV.

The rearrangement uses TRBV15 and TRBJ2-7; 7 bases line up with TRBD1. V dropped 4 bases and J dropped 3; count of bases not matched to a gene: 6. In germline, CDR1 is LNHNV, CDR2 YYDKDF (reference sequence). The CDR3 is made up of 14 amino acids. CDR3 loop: CATSKPGQNYEQYF. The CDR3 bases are TGTGCCACCAGCAAACCGGGACAGAACTACGAGCAGTACTTC.

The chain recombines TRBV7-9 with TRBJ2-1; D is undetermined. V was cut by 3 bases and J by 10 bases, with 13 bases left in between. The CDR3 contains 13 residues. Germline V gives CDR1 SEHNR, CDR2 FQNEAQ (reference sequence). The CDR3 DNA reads TGTGCCAGCAGCTTCTCAGTAGGTAGCGAGCAGTTCTTC. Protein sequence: CASSFSVGSEQFF. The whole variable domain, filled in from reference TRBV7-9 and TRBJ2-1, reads DTGVSQNPRHKITKRGQNVTFRCDPISEHNRLYWYRQTLGQGPEFLTYFQNEAQLEKSRLLSDRFSAERPKGSFSTLEIQRTEQGDSAMYLCASSFSVGSEQFFGPGTRLTVL.

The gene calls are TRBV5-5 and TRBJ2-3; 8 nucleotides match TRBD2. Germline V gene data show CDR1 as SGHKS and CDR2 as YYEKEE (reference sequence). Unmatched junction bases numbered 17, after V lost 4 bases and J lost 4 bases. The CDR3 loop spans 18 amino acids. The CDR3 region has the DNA TGTGCCAGCAGCGCCCTGGGGAGTACGGGGGGGCCTTCAGATACGCAGTATTTT. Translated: CASSALGSTGGPSDTQYF.

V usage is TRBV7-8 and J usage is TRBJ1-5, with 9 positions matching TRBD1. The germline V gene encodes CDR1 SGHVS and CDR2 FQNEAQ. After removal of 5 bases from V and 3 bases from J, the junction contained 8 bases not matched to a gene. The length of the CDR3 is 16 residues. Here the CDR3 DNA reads TGTGCCAGCAGCAACCGGGACAGGGCTTTCAATCAGCCCCAGCATTTT. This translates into CASSNRDRAFNQPQHF.

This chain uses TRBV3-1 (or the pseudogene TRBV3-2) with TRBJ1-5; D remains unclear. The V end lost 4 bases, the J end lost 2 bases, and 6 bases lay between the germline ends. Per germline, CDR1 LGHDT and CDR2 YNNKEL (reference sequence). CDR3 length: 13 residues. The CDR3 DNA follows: TGTGCCAGCAGCCCCCGGGGCAATCAGCCCCAGCATTTT. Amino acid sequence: CASSPRGNQPQHF.

The CDR3 bases are TGTGCCAGCAGCTTATTGGGAGTGGGATACGAGCAGTACTTC. Encoded protein: CASSLLGVGYEQYF. The chain joins TRBV7-9 to TRBJ2-7; possibly TRBD2 for D (5 bases). The germline V and J ends were trimmed by 2 bases and 4 bases, with 12 bases remaining between them. Germline V gene sequence: CDR1 SEHNR, CDR2 FQNEAQ (reference sequence). CDR3 length: 14 amino acids.

The CDR3 region is CASSQQIGGTYEQYF. CDR3 coding DNA: TGTGCCAGCAGCCAGCAGATAGGGGGCACCTACGAGCAGTACTTC. This chain joins TRBV4-2 and TRBJ2-7; TRBD1 matches at 7 bases. With 3 bases clipped from V and 2 bases from J, the junction kept 7 bases outside the gene matches. The germline CDR1 and CDR2 sequences are LGHNA and YNFKEQ. This CDR3 is 15 amino acids long.

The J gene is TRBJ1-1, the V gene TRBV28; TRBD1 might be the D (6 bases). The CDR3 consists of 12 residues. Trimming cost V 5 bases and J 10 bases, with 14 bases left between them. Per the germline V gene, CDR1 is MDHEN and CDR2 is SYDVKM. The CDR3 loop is CASSNGGARAFF. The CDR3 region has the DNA TGTGCCAGCAGTAACGGGGGGGCCCGAGCTTTCTTT.

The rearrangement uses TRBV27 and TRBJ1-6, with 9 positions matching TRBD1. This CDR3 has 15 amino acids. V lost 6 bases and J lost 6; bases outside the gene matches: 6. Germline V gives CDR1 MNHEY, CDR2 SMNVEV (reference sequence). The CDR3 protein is CASRPGTGSNSPLHF. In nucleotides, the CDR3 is TGTGCCAGCAGACCCGGGACAGGGTCTAATTCACCCCTCCACTTT.

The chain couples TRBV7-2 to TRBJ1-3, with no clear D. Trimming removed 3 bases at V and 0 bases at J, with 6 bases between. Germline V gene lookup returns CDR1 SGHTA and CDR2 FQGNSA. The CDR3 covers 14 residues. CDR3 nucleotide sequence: TGTGCCAGCAGCTTTGGCCCCTCTGGAAACACCATATATTTT. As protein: CASSFGPSGNTIYF.

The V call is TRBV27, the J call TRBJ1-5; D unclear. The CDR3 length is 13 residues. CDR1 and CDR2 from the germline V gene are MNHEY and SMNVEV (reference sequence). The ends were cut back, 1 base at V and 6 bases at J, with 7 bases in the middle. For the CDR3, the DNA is TGTGCCAGCAGTTTATTAGGCGGTCAGCCCCAGCATTTT. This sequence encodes CASSLLGGQPQHF.

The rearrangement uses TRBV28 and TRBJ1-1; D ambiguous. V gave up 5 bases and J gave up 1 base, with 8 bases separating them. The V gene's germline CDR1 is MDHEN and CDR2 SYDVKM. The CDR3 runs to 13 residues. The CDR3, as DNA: TGTGCCAGCAGTCTTACGGGGAACACTGAAGCTTTCTTT. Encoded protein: CASSLTGNTEAFF.

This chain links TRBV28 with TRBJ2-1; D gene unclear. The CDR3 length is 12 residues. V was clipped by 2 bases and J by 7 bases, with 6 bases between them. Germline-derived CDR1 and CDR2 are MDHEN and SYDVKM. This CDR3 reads CASSLIGNEQFF. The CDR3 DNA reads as TGTGCCAGCAGTTTAATCGGTAATGAGCAGTTCTTC.

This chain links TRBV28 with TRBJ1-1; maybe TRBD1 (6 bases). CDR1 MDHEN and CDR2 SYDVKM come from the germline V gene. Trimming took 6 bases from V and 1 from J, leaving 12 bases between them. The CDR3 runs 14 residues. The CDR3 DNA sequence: TGTGCCAGCAGGCGCACAGGGCGGAACACTGAAGCTTTCTTT. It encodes CASRRTGRNTEAFF.

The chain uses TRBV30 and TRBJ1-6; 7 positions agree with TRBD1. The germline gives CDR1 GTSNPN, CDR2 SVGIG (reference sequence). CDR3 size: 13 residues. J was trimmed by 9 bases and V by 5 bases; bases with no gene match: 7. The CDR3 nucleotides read TGTGCCTGGGTAGGACAGGCCCTTTCACCCCTCCACTTT. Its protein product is CAWVGQALSPLHF.

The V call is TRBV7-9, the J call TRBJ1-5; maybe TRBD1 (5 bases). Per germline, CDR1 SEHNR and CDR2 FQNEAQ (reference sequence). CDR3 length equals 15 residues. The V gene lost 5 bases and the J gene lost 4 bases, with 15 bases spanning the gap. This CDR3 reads CASSPGGGFNQPQHF. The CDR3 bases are TGTGCCAGCAGCCCCGGGGGGGGGTTTAATCAGCCCCAGCATTTT.